This T cell receptor beta chain was found in a study of blood T cell repertoires in COVID-19. Study context: From the United States, Italy and Spain came samples of acute and convalescent COVID-19.

The data were produced by immunoSEQ multiplex PCR, yet TCRdb's version contains in-frame clones alone and is incomplete. This sample has some 500,000 clones, with approximately 88% found just once. This study enrolled people aged 18 to 89 from about 26 US geographic areas. Cohorts were based on clinical histories the participants reported. The CDR3 has 17 residues. The V gene lost 4 bases and the J gene lost 0 bases, with 16 bases spanning the gap. Germline assignment: CDR1 MGHDK and CDR2 SYGVNS. The source material was PBMCs or T cells enriched from blood (not recorded which). The clonotype originates from a woman aged 35 to 49 who had recovered from COVID-19. The chain employs TRBV25-1 and TRBJ1-3; the D is unclear. CDR3 bases: TGTGCCAGCAGTGGAGGCCCCTTTGCTAACTCTGGAAACACCATATATTTT. The encoded protein is CASSGGPFANSGNTIYF.